These 10 T cell receptor beta chains share one sample of origin, sequenced in a study of beta chain features in type 1 diabetes. Every isolated RNA sample was fully reverse transcribed, so sequencing captured expressed TCRB transcripts. The protocol was immunoSEQ multiplex PCR, while the TCRdb copy is restricted to in-frame clones and leaves out a portion. The sample holds tens of thousands of clones, roughly 49% seen once. Source material: central memory CD4+ T cells from blood. The receptor source for this set is a woman under 30 in good health.

V and J are TRBV29-1 and TRBJ2-3; TRBD2 aligns across 12 bases. Per the germline V gene, CDR1 is SQVTM and CDR2 is ANQGSEA. The CDR3 is made up of 16 amino acids. Trimming took 1 base from V and 5 from J; bases not matched to a gene: 7. The CDR3 region has the DNA TGCAGCGTTGAAGGCAGACTAGCGGGGGCAGGAGATACGCAGTATTTT. It yields the protein CSVEGRLAGAGDTQYF.

This clone was recorded a few times. V and J are TRBV6-5 and TRBJ1-1, with D perhaps matching TRBD1 (6 bases). Germline V gene data show CDR1 as MNHEY and CDR2 as SVGAGI. Trimming took off 6 bases at V and 1 base at J, with 12 bases between the two ends. This CDR3 comprises 14 residues. CDR3 nucleotides: TGTGCCAGCAGGGGAGGGGGTGAGAACACTGAAGCTTTCTTT. Amino acids: CASRGGGENTEAFF.

The V call is TRBV25-1, the J call TRBJ1-1, with D unclear. Trimming stripped 5 bases from V and 6 bases from J, with 13 bases between. The CDR3 length is 13 residues. The germline V gene encodes CDR1 MGHDK and CDR2 SYGVNS. DNA for the CDR3: TGTGCCAGCAGTACCTCGGGGAGTCCTGAAGCTTTCTTT. This codes for CASSTSGSPEAFF.

The chain employs TRBV13 and TRBJ2-7, with 7 bases identical to TRBD1. The CDR3 has 16 residues. Per the germline V gene, CDR1 is PRHDT and CDR2 is FYEKMQ (reference sequence). The V and J ends lost 4 bases and 2 bases, in that order; junction bases with no gene match: 11. CDR3 nucleotides: TGTGCCAGCAGCTCCGGGGCTAGACAGGGAGCCTACGAGCAGTACTTC. Amino acid sequence: CASSSGARQGAYEQYF.

This chain links TRBV5-1 with TRBJ2-2; 9 nucleotides match TRBD1. J gave up 5 bases and V 1 base, and 6 bases lay outside the gene matches. This CDR3 is built from 16 residues. CDR1 and CDR2 (germline): SGHRS, YFSETQ. As DNA, the CDR3 is TGCGCCAGCAGCTTGACGATAGGACAGGGGACCGGGGAGCTGTTTTTT. Translation gives CASSLTIGQGTGELFF.

CDR3 nucleotides: TGTGCCAGCAGTGAATTGGAGGGCTCCTACAATGAGCAGTTCTTC. Residues: CASSELEGSYNEQFF. The chain employs TRBV2 and TRBJ2-1; tentative D call: TRBD2 (6 bases). Looked up from germline, CDR1 is SNHLY and CDR2 is FYNNEI. The V gene lost 2 bases and the J gene lost 0 bases, with 8 bases spanning the gap. CDR3 length equals 15 residues.

J is TRBJ2-7 and V is TRBV2; 9 bases align to TRBD1. Germline V gene lookup returns CDR1 SNHLY and CDR2 FYNNEI. The CDR3 length is 14 residues. Losses at the gene ends were 6 bases for V and 6 bases for J; bases not matched to a gene: 9. In DNA, the CDR3 is TGTGCCAGCAGGCTTCGGGACAGGGTTGGCGAGCAGTACTTC. Protein sequence: CASRLRDRVGEQYF.

The chain recombines TRBV29-1 with TRBJ2-5, with D perhaps matching TRBD1 (6 bases). The V gene's germline CDR1 is SQVTM and CDR2 ANQGSEA. CDR3 length: 19 amino acids. V lost 0 bases, J lost 0 bases, and 23 bases lay in between. CDR3 in amino acids: CSVEDPGVPSNKYQETQYF. CDR3 sequence (DNA): TGCAGCGTTGAAGATCCAGGGGTTCCTTCGAATAAGTACCAAGAGACCCAGTACTTC.

This chain joins TRBV29-1 and TRBJ1-1, with D hard to call. Deletions cut 5 bases from V and 7 bases from J, with 8 bases between. The CDR3 is 10 residues long. From germline, CDR1 is SQVTM and CDR2 ANQGSEA. This CDR3 reads CSVWENEAFF. CDR3 bases: TGCAGCGTTTGGGAGAATGAAGCTTTCTTT.

The rearrangement links TRBV2 to TRBJ2-1; TRBD1 agrees at 9 bases. The ends lost 7 bases at V and 3 bases at J; junction bases unmatched: 7. The CDR3 spans 15 residues. Germline V gene sequence: CDR1 SNHLY, CDR2 FYNNEI. The CDR3 protein is CASKRDRVNYNEQFF. Here the CDR3 DNA reads TGTGCCAGCAAACGGGACAGGGTCAACTACAATGAGCAGTTCTTC.